Below are 14 T cell receptor beta chains sequenced from a single sample in a study of cytomegalovirus exposure and HLA in healthy donors. The study ran its PCR with 60 Vbeta and 13 Jbeta primers. The repertoire was sequenced with immunoSEQ multiplex PCR; TCRdb's copy has only in-frame clones and lacks some. This table has 230,000 or so clones, 80% to 95% appearing once. Source material: PBMCs. These receptors came from a girl aged 2 to 10 in good health and CMV-seronegative.

The V gene is TRBV7-2, the J gene TRBJ2-1, with unresolved D. The V gene's germline CDR1 is SGHTA and CDR2 FQGNSA. CDR3 size: 13 residues. V was cut by 5 bases and J by 3 bases, with 8 bases left in between. This CDR3 is CASSLWSYNEQFF. The CDR3 DNA follows: TGTGCCAGCAGCCTCTGGAGCTACAATGAGCAGTTCTTC.

The V call is TRBV18, the J call TRBJ2-3; 7 bases align to TRBD1. CDR1 is KGHSH, CDR2 LQKENI, per germline. CDR3 size: 16 residues. Unmatched junction bases numbered 7, after V lost 3 bases and J lost 1 base. CDR3 loop: CASSPIVGQGTDTQYF. The CDR3 coding sequence is TGTGCCAGCTCACCTATCGTTGGACAGGGCACAGATACGCAGTATTTT.

This clone was counted once. This chain joins TRBV18 and TRBJ2-6; D is possibly TRBD2 (6 bases). Germline V gene data show CDR1 as KGHSH and CDR2 as LQKENI. The CDR3 length is 15 residues. V gave up 5 bases and J gave up 4 bases, with 12 bases separating them. The CDR3 coding sequence is TGTGCCAGCTCAGAGAGCAGCGGGGGGGCCAACGTCCTGACTTTC. This gives the protein CASSESSGGANVLTF.

The chain employs TRBV4-1 and TRBJ1-2; possible D gene TRBD1, 5 bases. The CDR3 spans 14 residues. Germline assignment: CDR1 MGHRA and CDR2 YSYEKL. Trimming stripped 4 bases from V and 2 bases from J, with 11 bases between. The CDR3 DNA reads as TGCGCCAGCAGCCCTTCACAGGCGAACTATGGCTACACCTTC. Translating gives CASSPSQANYGYTF.

V and J are TRBV6-1 and TRBJ2-7, with no clear D. The germline CDR1 and CDR2 sequences are MNHNS and SASEGT. Trimming cost V 9 bases and J 5 bases, with 11 bases left between them. This CDR3 has 11 residues. CDR3 DNA sequence: TGTGCCAGTAGAACTTCGCACGAGCAGTACTTC. It yields the protein CASRTSHEQYF.

The V gene is TRBV7-9, the J gene TRBJ2-2; TRBD2 aligns across 7 bases. The V segment lost 3 bases and the J segment 0 bases; nucleotides outside the gene matches: 7. Germline V gene sequence: CDR1 SEHNR, CDR2 FQNEAQ (reference sequence). The CDR3 runs to 17 residues. DNA for the CDR3: TGTGCCAGCAGCTTCCTTCCGAGCGGGGCGAACACCGGGGAGCTGTTTTTT. It translates to CASSFLPSGANTGELFF.

The genes are TRBV5-4 and TRBJ2-5, with D perhaps TRBD2 (6 bases). This CDR3 spans 13 amino acids. Germline CDR1 SGHNT, CDR2 YYREEE (reference sequence). V lost 1 base and J 4 bases, leaving 8 bases between the germline ends. The CDR3 here is CASSLRGSETQYF. CDR3 nucleotides: TGTGCCAGCAGCTTGCGGGGGTCAGAGACCCAGTACTTC.

This chain uses TRBV7-9 with TRBJ2-7; D remains ambiguous. Germline V gene data show CDR1 as SEHNR and CDR2 as FQNEAQ (reference sequence). V gave up 2 bases and J gave up 2 bases, with 13 bases separating them. The CDR3 covers 15 residues. The CDR3 coding sequence is TGTGCCAGCAGCTTAAGCCCGGAGACCCCCTACGAGCAGTACTTC. Amino acids: CASSLSPETPYEQYF.

The chain recombines TRBV28 with TRBJ1-5; a possible D gene is TRBD1 (5 bases). Germline V gene sequence: CDR1 MDHEN, CDR2 SYDVKM. Trimming took off 6 bases at V and 2 bases at J, with 14 bases between the two ends. This CDR3 contains 15 residues. The CDR3 here is CASRAGLGGNQPQHF. The CDR3 coding sequence is TGTGCCAGCAGAGCAGGGTTAGGGGGCAATCAGCCCCAGCATTTT.

This clone was observed a single time. The chain joins TRBV20-1 to TRBJ2-1; a weak D match, TRBD2 (5 bases). Per germline, CDR1 DFQATT and CDR2 SNEGSKA (reference sequence). There are 11 residues in the CDR3. Trimming pared 2 bases from V and 10 bases from J, leaving 9 bases between. The CDR3: CSARSSGEQFF. The CDR3 nucleotides read TGCAGTGCTAGATCGTCGGGAGAGCAGTTCTTC.

There are a few counts of this clone. Distinct nucleotide sequences in the sample also encode this CDR3. This sequence joins TRBV29-1 and TRBJ1-1; no definite D call. V was cut by 0 bases and J by 2 bases, with 4 bases left in between. The CDR3 spans 12 residues. Germline-derived CDR1 and CDR2 are SQVTM and ANQGSEA. This CDR3 is CSVEEANTEAFF. The CDR3 bases are TGCAGCGTTGAAGAGGCCAACACTGAAGCTTTCTTT.

This chain joins TRBV19 and TRBJ1-5; 7 bases line up with TRBD1. Trimming removed 7 bases from V and 4 bases from J; junction bases left unmatched: 10. The CDR3 contains 15 residues. CDR1 and CDR2 (germline): LNHDA, SQIVND (reference sequence). CDR3 region: CASNRKDRLNQPQHF. Written as DNA, the CDR3 is TGTGCCAGTAATAGGAAGGACAGGCTTAATCAGCCCCAGCATTTT.

The chain recombines TRBV7-2 with TRBJ2-5, with TRBD2 identical over 10 bases. The CDR3 consists of 16 residues. After removal of 2 bases from V and 5 bases from J, the junction contained 8 bases not matched to a gene. Germline V gene data show CDR1 as SGHTA and CDR2 as FQGNSA. The CDR3 reads CASSLLRLAGDETQYF. For the CDR3, the DNA is TGTGCCAGCAGCTTATTAAGGCTAGCGGGAGACGAGACCCAGTACTTC.

Points on this clone: Other DNA sequences within the sample encode an identical CDR3. The chain uses TRBV7-9 and TRBJ1-1; TRBD1 is a possible D gene (6 bases). The CDR3 is made up of 12 amino acids. The germline V gene has CDR1 SEHNR and CDR2 FQNEAQ (reference sequence). The V end was cut by 5 bases, the J end by 6 bases, with 10 bases between. CDR3 sequence (DNA): TGTGCCAGCAGCCACAGGGATGCTGAAGCTTTCTTT. It encodes CASSHRDAEAFF.